One sample yielded the 26 T cell receptor beta chains listed below, sequenced in a study of T cell repertoires in cytomegalovirus infection. In TCRdb, the reads were re-called with MiXCR into one record per CDR3 protein. The table records roughly 730,000 distinct CDR3 sequences, about 30% of them present only once. No cognate antigen is known for these TCRs. The sample in question was cultured PBMCs, obtained from culture after CMV antigen stimulation. The receptors were gathered from a human donor in good health (CMV status not recorded). Some clones in this sample may be carry-over from other donors' samples.

The chain joins TRBV7-6 to TRBJ2-3, with D hard to call. Germline-derived CDR1 and CDR2 are SGHVS and FNYEAQ. The V end lost 5 bases, the J end lost 4 bases, and 7 bases lay between the germline ends. The CDR3 has 12 residues. CDR3 residues: CASSGEPDTQYF. As DNA, the CDR3 is TGTGCCAGCAGCGGCGAACCAGATACGCAGTATTTT.

This clonotype was detected only a few times. V is TRBV7-2 and J is TRBJ2-7; D unclear. V dropped 3 bases and J dropped 6 bases, with 6 bases sitting between them. CDR1 and CDR2 (germline): SGHTA, FQGNSA. The CDR3 is 11 residues long. The DNA for the CDR3 is TGTGCCAGCAGCTTTGACACCGAGCAGTACTTC. Protein sequence: CASSFDTEQYF.

The chain joins TRBV12-3 or TRBV12-4 to TRBJ2-7; the match to TRBD2 covers 7 bases. V shed 2 bases and J 5 bases; nucleotides not matched to a gene: 9. CDR3 size: 15 residues. The CDR3 region has the DNA TGTGCCAGCAGTTTACCCAGTCGGGAGGCCCACGAGCAGTACTTC. It yields the protein CASSLPSREAHEQYF.

The chain has TRBV20-1 and TRBJ2-7; TRBD1 agrees at 10 bases. The germline V gene encodes CDR1 DFQATT and CDR2 SNEGSKA (reference sequence). This CDR3 spans 15 amino acids. The V and J ends lost 4 bases and 2 bases, in that order; junction bases with no gene match: 8. The CDR3 DNA sequence: TGCAGTGCTAACCGACGGGGACAGGGGACCTACGAGCAGTACTTC. This encodes CSANRRGQGTYEQYF.

This clonotype was seen ten or more times. V usage is TRBV7-2 and J usage is TRBJ1-1; D possibly corresponds to TRBD1 (5 bases). The germline gives CDR1 SGHTA, CDR2 FQGNSA. CDR3 length equals 14 residues. With 3 bases removed from V and 5 bases from J, the gap between germline ends came to 13 bases. The CDR3 loop is CASSFSRGSTEAFF. For the CDR3, the DNA is TGTGCCAGCAGCTTTTCTAGGGGAAGTACTGAAGCTTTCTTT.

The chain couples TRBV7-9 to TRBJ2-1; tentatively, D is TRBD2 (6 bases). Germline V gene lookup returns CDR1 SEHNR and CDR2 FQNEAQ (reference sequence). This CDR3 region has 15 residues. Trimming left V 2 bases short and J 8 bases short, with 16 bases between. The CDR3 loop reads CASSLSFGGVYEQFF. The CDR3 region has the DNA TGTGCCAGCAGCTTATCTTTCGGAGGGGTCTATGAGCAGTTCTTC.

This sequence joins TRBV10-3 and TRBJ2-7; 7 bases fit TRBD2. Germline trimming cut 10 bases from V and 7 bases from J; bases unmatched to any gene: 7. Germline lookup yields CDR1 ENHRY and CDR2 SYGVKD. The CDR3 loop spans 11 amino acids. The CDR3 spells CATSGAREQYF. Written as DNA, the CDR3 is TGTGCCACCAGCGGGGCTAGGGAGCAGTACTTC.

V is TRBV20-1 and J is TRBJ2-5, with no clear D. The CDR3 runs 13 residues. Germline CDR1 is DFQATT and CDR2 is SNEGSKA (reference sequence). With 3 bases removed from V and 2 bases from J, the gap between germline ends came to 10 bases. The CDR3 nucleotides read TGCAGTGCTAGCGGTCAAACTCAAGAGACCCAGTACTTC. It specifies CSASGQTQETQYF.

The rearrangement uses TRBV4-2 and TRBJ1-5; possibly TRBD1 for D (5 bases). In germline, CDR1 is LGHNA, CDR2 YNFKEQ. V was cut by 0 bases and J by 5 bases, with 14 bases left in between. This CDR3 contains 16 residues. CDR3: CASSQDLTGDDQPQHF. Here the CDR3 DNA reads TGTGCCAGCAGCCAAGATTTGACGGGGGATGATCAGCCCCAGCATTTT.

This clonotype was found once. The chain is built from TRBV10-3 and TRBJ2-3; the D gene is possibly TRBD2 (6 bases). The germline V gene has CDR1 ENHRY and CDR2 SYGVKD. With 2 bases removed from V and 2 bases from J, the gap between germline ends came to 17 bases. The CDR3 contains 17 residues. The CDR3 region has the DNA TGTGCCATCAGTGAGGTACCGGGACTCAGCCCCACAGATACGCAGTATTTT. It yields the protein CAISEVPGLSPTDTQYF.

The CDR3 region has the DNA TGTGCCAGCAGTGAGGTAGCATTCTACGAGCAGTACTTC. It codes for CASSEVAFYEQYF. V is TRBV2 and J is TRBJ2-7; D gene unclear. The V gene lost 3 bases and the J gene lost 3 bases, with 9 bases spanning the gap. This CDR3 has 13 amino acids. The germline V gene encodes CDR1 SNHLY and CDR2 FYNNEI.

This clonotype has more than one count but fewer than ten. This chain joins TRBV19 and TRBJ2-7; D unresolved. The germline V gene has CDR1 LNHDA and CDR2 SQIVND (reference sequence). The CDR3 covers 15 residues. The V and J ends lost 3 bases and 3 bases respectively, with 15 bases between them. The CDR3 spells CASSIMVGRLYEQYF. DNA for the CDR3: TGTGCCAGTAGTATTATGGTGGGCAGACTCTACGAGCAGTACTTC.

This clonotype was seen a handful of times. This chain uses TRBV7-2 with TRBJ2-1, with D uncertain. Trimming took off 3 bases at V and 5 bases at J, with 8 bases between the two ends. This CDR3 comprises 13 residues. The germline V gene encodes CDR1 SGHTA and CDR2 FQGNSA. The CDR3 nucleotides are TGTGCCAGCAGCTTGGTGTATAACAATGAGCAGTTCTTC. It translates to CASSLVYNNEQFF.

Worth noting for this clonotype: A junction end diverges from the germline sequence, so it may reflect a read error. The rearrangement joins TRBV4-3 to TRBJ1-1; D is unclear. The CDR3 spans 15 residues. CDR1 LGHNA and CDR2 YSLEER come from the germline V gene. CDR3 in DNA: TGCGCCAGCAGCCAAGATCACCGGGGAATCACTGAAGCTGTCTTT. Its translation: CASSQDHRGITEAVF.

The gene calls are TRBV6-5 and TRBJ2-7, with 10 positions matching TRBD1. J was trimmed by 3 bases and V by 0 bases; bases with no gene match: 5. There are 16 residues in the CDR3. Germline-derived CDR1 and CDR2 are MNHEY and SVGAGI. The CDR3 loop reads CASSYSTRTGGYEQYF. For the CDR3, the DNA is TGTGCCAGCAGTTACTCGACCAGGACAGGGGGCTACGAGCAGTACTTC.

The J gene is TRBJ1-2, the V gene TRBV7-6; D uncertain. CDR3 length equals 13 residues. Germline lookup yields CDR1 SGHVS and CDR2 FNYEAQ. The V end lost 4 bases, the J end lost 8 bases, and 14 bases lay between the germline ends. This CDR3 reads CASSSFREEGYTF. The CDR3 nucleotides are TGTGCCAGCAGCTCGTTTCGAGAGGAAGGCTACACCTTC.

This clonotype was seen only a few times. The chain carries TRBV6-1 and TRBJ2-3; D is possibly TRBD1 or TRBD2 (5 bases each). The germline V and J ends were trimmed by 7 bases and 4 bases, with 15 bases remaining between them. The CDR3 is made up of 14 amino acids. From germline, CDR1 is MNHNS and CDR2 SASEGT. CDR3 residues: CASKKSRGPDTQYF. In nucleotides, the CDR3 is TGTGCCAGCAAGAAATCCCGGGGACCAGATACGCAGTATTTT.

The genes are TRBV19 and TRBJ2-3, with 12 nucleotides matching TRBD2. V lost 4 bases to trimming and J lost 3 bases; unmatched junction nucleotides: 2. This CDR3 has 15 residues. The germline CDR1 and CDR2 sequences are LNHDA and SQIVND (reference sequence). DNA of the CDR3: TGTGCCAGTAGTACCCTAGCGGGGGGGACAGATACGCAGTATTTT. Amino acids: CASSTLAGGTDTQYF.

This clonotype was counted only a few times. The chain carries TRBV7-2 and TRBJ2-7, with D possibly TRBD2 on 6 matching bases. The CDR3 is made up of 16 amino acids. Germline loops: CDR1 SGHTA, CDR2 FQGNSA. Trimming took off 0 bases at V and 2 bases at J, with 14 bases between the two ends. The CDR3 loop reads CASSLAGGGATYEQYF. The CDR3 region has the DNA TGTGCCAGCAGCTTAGCCGGCGGCGGGGCCACCTACGAGCAGTACTTC.

V and J are TRBV28 and TRBJ2-2; no clear D gene. The ends were cut back, 8 bases at V and 9 bases at J, with 16 bases in the middle. CDR3 length: 13 amino acids. Germline CDR1 MDHEN, CDR2 SYDVKM. CDR3 in DNA: TGTGCCAGCTGCCTGGTCCATCGGTGGGAGCTGTTTTTT. Protein product: CASCLVHRWELFF.

The rearrangement links TRBV3-1 to TRBJ2-5; 10 bases align to TRBD2. Germline CDR1 LGHDT, CDR2 YNNKEL (reference sequence). J lost 1 base, V lost 7 bases, and 6 bases had no gene match. This CDR3 contains 15 residues. The CDR3 DNA reads as TGTGCCAGCACCTCACTAGCGGGGAGCCAAGAGACCCAGTACTTC. It specifies CASTSLAGSQETQYF.

This clonotype was detected a few times. The chain employs TRBV4-1 and TRBJ1-6; D not certain. Germline V CDR1 and CDR2: MGHRA, YSYEKL. The CDR3 contains 16 residues. V shed 1 base and J shed 14 bases, with 21 bases lying between them. CDR3 protein: CASSQVIRTPKSALHF. CDR3 nucleotides: TGCGCCAGCAGCCAAGTCATCAGGACCCCCAAATCGGCCCTCCACTTT.

As DNA, the CDR3 is TGTGCCAGCAGTGGAGGGTTAGGGTCCTACGAGCAGTACTTC. Translating gives CASSGGLGSYEQYF. The chain employs TRBV2 and TRBJ2-7; weak D call: TRBD2 (5 bases). Trimming stripped 4 bases from V and 1 base from J, with 11 bases between. The CDR3 has 14 amino acids. Germline V gene sequence: CDR1 SNHLY, CDR2 FYNNEI.

This clonotype has only a few counts. The genes are TRBV18 and TRBJ2-3, with D perhaps being TRBD1 or TRBD2 (6 bases each). V lost 0 bases, J lost 4 bases, and 11 bases lay in between. CDR1 KGHSH and CDR2 LQKENI come from the germline V gene. This CDR3 is 15 amino acids long. The CDR3 spells CASSPPGGISDTQYF. The CDR3 nucleotides are TGTGCCAGCTCACCACCCGGGGGCATTTCAGATACGCAGTATTTT.

A single count supports this clonotype. The chain employs TRBV20-1 and TRBJ1-2; no firm D call. The CDR3 contains 12 residues. Germline values: CDR1 DFQATT, CDR2 SNEGSKA (reference sequence). The V end was cut by 3 bases, the J end by 10 bases, with 15 bases between. The CDR3, as DNA: TGCAGTGCTAGGGTTAGTTTAGATTCCTACACCTTC. This codes for CSARVSLDSYTF.

This chain uses TRBV2 with TRBJ2-1, with 7 positions matching TRBD2. The CDR3 extends over 15 amino acids. Germline V gene lookup returns CDR1 SNHLY and CDR2 FYNNEI. The V gene end was trimmed by 0 bases and the J gene end by 4 bases; junction bases not matched to a gene: 3. The CDR3 region has the DNA TGTGCCAGCAGTGAAGCGCAGGGACTATACAATGAGCAGTTCTTC. Translating gives CASSEAQGLYNEQFF.